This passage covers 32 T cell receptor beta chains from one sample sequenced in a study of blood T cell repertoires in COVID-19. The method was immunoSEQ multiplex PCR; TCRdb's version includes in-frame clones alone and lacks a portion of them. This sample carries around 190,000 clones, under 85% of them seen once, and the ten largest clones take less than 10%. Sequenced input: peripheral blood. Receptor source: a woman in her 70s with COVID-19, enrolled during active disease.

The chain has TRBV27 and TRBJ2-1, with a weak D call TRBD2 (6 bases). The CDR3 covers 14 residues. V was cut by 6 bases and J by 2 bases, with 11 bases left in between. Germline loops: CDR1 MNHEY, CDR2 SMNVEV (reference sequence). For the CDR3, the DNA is TGTGCCAGCAGACTAGCAGTCCCCTACAATGAGCAGTTCTTC. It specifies CASRLAVPYNEQFF.

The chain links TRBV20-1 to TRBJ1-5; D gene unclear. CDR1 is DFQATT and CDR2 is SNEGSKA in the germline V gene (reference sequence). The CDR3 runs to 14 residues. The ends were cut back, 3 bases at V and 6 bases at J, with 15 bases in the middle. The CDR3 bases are TGCAGTGCTAGTAGCGGGAGAAAGGTTCAGCCCCAGCATTTT. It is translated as CSASSGRKVQPQHF.

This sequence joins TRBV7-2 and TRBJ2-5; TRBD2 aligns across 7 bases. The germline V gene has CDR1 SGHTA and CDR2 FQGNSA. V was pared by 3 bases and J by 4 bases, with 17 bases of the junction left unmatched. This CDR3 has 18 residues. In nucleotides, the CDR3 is TGTGCCAGCAGCTTGGGATTGGGGGGAGGGACGAACCCAGAGACCCAGTACTTC. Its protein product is CASSLGLGGGTNPETQYF.

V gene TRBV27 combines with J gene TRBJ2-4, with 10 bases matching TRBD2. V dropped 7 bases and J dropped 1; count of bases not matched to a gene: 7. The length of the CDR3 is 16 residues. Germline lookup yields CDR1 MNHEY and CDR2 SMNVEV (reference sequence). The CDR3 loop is CASISLAGGAKNIQYF. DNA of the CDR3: TGTGCCAGCATCTCCTTAGCGGGAGGTGCCAAAAACATTCAGTACTTC.

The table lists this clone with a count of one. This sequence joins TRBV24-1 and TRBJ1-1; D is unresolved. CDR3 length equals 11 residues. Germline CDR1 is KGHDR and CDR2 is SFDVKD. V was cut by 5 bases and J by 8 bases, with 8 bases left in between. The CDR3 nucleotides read TGTGCCACCAGTGCCGGGTTGGAAGCTTTCTTT. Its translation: CATSAGLEAFF.

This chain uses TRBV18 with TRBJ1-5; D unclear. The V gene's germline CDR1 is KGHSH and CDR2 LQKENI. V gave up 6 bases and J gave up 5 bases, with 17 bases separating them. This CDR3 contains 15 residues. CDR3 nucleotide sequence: TGTGCCAGCTCTAAAGGCCCGGGTGGTTATCAGCCCCAGCATTTT. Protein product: CASSKGPGGYQPQHF.

This chain's CDR3 is CASSPDSSWAQYF. The CDR3 DNA follows: TGTGCCAGCAGCCCGGACTCTAGCTGGGCCCAGTACTTC. The chain has TRBV3-1 (or the pseudogene TRBV3-2) and TRBJ2-5, with a weak D call TRBD2 (5 bases). The V gene's germline CDR1 is LGHDT and CDR2 YNNKEL (reference sequence). This CDR3 is 13 amino acids long. V shed 4 bases and J shed 9 bases, with 15 bases lying between them.

The CDR3 DNA sequence: TGTGCCAGCAGCGGTTCCGGGACATCCTACGAGCAGTACTTC. This codes for CASSGSGTSYEQYF. The chain employs TRBV28 and TRBJ2-7, with D perhaps matching TRBD1 (6 bases). There are 14 residues in the CDR3. Trimming pared 6 bases from V and 1 base from J, leaving 13 bases between. Germline lookup yields CDR1 MDHEN and CDR2 SYDVKM. Together with reference TRBV28 and TRBJ2-7, the CDR3 gives the full variable domain: DVKVTQSSRYLVKRTGEKVFLECVQDMDHENMFWYRQDPGLGLRLIYFSYDVKMKEKGDIPEGYSVSREKKERFSLILESASTNQTSMYLCASSGSGTSYEQYFGPGTRLTVT.

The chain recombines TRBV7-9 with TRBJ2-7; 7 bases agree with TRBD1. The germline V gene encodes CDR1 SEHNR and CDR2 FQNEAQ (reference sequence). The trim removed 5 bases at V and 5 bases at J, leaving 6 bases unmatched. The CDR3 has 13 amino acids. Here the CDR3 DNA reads TGTGCCAGCAGCAGACAGGGCGTCGACGAGCAGTACTTC. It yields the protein CASSRQGVDEQYF.

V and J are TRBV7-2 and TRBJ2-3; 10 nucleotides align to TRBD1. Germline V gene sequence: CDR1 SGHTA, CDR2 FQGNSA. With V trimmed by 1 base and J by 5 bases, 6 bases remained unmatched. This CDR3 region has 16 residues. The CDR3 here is CASSLGQGARVDTQYF. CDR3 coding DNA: TGTGCCAGCAGCTTAGGACAGGGGGCGCGGGTAGATACGCAGTATTTT. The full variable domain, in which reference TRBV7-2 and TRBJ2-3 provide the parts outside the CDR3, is GAGVSQSPSNKVTEKGKDVELRCDPISGHTALYWYRQSLGQGLEFLIYFQGNSAPDKSGLPSDRFSAERTGGSVSTLTIQRTQQEDSAVYLCASSLGQGARVDTQYFGPGTRLTVL.

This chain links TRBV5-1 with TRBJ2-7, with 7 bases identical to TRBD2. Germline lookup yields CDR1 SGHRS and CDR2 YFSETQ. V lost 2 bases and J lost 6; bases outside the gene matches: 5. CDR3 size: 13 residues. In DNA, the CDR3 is TGCGCCAGCAGCTTAGGGGAGGGCCGCGAGCAGTACTTC. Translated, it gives CASSLGEGREQYF.

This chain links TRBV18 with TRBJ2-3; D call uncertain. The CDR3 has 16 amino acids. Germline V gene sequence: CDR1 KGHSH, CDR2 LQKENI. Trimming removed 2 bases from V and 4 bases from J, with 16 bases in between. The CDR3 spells CASSPNRLTGADTQYF. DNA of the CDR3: TGTGCCAGCTCACCAAATCGGCTAACTGGAGCAGATACGCAGTATTTT.

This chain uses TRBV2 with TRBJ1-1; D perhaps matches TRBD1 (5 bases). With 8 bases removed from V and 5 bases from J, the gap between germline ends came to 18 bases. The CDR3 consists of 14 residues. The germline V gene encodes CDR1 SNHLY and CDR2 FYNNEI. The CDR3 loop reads CASSGSGGWTEAFF. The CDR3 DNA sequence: TGTGCCAGCTCGGGAAGTGGGGGGTGGACTGAAGCTTTCTTT. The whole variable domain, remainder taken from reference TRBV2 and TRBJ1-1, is EPEVTQTPSHQVTQMGQEVILRCVPISNHLYFYWYRQILGQKVEFLVSFYNNEISEKSEIFDDQFSVERPDGSNFTLKIRSTKLEDSAMYFCASSGSGGWTEAFFGQGTRLTVV.

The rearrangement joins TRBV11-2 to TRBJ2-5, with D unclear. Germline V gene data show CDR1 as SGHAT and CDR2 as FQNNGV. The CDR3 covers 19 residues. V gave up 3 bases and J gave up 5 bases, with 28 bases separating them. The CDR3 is CASSFRTPRNFVGWETQYF. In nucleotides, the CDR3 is TGTGCCAGCAGCTTCCGCACTCCGAGGAATTTTGTAGGTTGGGAGACCCAGTACTTC.

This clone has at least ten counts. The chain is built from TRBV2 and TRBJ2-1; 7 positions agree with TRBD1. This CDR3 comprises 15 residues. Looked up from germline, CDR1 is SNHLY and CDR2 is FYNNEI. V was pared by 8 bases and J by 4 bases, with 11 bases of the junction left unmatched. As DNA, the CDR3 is TGTGCCAGCGGAGACCTGGACAGGTCTTACAATGAGCAGTTCTTC. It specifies CASGDLDRSYNEQFF.

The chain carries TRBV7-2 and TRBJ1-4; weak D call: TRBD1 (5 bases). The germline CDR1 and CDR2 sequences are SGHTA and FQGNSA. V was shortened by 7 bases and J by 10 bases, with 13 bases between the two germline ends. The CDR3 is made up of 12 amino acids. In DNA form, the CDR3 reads TGTGCCAGCAACCCGGGGGAAGGAAAACTGTTTTTT. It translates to CASNPGEGKLFF.

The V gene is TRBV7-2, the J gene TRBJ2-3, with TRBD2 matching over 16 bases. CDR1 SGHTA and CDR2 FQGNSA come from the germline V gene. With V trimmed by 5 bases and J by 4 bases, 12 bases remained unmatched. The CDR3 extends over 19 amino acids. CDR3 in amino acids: CASSPRKGLAGGGPDTQYF. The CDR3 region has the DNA TGTGCCAGCAGCCCACGTAAGGGACTAGCGGGGGGGGGCCCAGATACGCAGTATTTT.

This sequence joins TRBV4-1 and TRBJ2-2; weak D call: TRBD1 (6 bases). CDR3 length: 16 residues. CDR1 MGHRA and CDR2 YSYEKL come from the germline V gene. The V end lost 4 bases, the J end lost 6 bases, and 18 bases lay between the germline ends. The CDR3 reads CASSLRTVGRPGELFF. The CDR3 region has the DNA TGCGCCAGCAGCCTACGGACAGTTGGTCGTCCCGGGGAGCTGTTTTTT.

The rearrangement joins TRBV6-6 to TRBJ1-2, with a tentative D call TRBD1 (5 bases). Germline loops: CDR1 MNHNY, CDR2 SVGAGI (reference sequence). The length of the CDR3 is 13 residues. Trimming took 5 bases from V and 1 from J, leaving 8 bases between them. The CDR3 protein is CASSRDSNYGYTF. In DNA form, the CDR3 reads TGTGCCAGCAGTCGAGACAGTAACTATGGCTACACCTTC.

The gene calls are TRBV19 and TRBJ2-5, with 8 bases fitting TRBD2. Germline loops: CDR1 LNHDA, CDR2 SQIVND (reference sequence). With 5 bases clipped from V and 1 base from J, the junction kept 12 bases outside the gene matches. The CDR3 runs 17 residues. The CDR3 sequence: CASSPGPGLAGQETQYF. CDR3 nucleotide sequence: TGTGCCAGTAGTCCCGGACCGGGGCTAGCGGGCCAAGAGACCCAGTACTTC. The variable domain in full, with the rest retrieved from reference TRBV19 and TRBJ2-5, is DGGITQSPKYLFRKEGQNVTLSCEQNLNHDAMYWYRQDPGQGLRLIYYSQIVNDFQKGDIAEGYSVSREKKESFPLTVTSAQKNPTAFYLCASSPGPGLAGQETQYFGPGTRLLVL.

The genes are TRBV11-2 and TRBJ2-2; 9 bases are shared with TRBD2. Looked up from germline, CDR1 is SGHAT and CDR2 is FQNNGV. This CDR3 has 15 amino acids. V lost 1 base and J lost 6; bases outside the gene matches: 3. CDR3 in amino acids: CASSLGTSVAGELFF. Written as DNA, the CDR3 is TGTGCCAGCAGCTTAGGGACTAGCGTGGCCGGGGAGCTGTTTTTT.

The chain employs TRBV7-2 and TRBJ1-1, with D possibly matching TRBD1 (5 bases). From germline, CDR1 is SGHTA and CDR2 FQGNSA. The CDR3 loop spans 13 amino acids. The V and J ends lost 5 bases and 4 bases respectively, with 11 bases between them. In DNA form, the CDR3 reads TGTGCCAGCAGCCCCCAGGGCGGCACTGAAGCTTTCTTT. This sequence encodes CASSPQGGTEAFF.

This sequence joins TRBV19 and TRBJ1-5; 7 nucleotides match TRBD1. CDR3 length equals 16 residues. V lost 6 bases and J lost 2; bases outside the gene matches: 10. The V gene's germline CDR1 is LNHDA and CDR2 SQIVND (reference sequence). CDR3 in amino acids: CASSPLTGPGNQPQHF. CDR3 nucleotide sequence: TGTGCCAGTAGCCCCCTGACAGGGCCGGGCAATCAGCCCCAGCATTTT.

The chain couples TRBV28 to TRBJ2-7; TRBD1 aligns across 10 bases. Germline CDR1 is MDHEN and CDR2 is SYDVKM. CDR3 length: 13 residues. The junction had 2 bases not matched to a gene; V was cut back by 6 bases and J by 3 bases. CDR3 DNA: TGTGCCAGCAGAAGGACAGGGGGCTACGAGCAGTACTTC. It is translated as CASRRTGGYEQYF. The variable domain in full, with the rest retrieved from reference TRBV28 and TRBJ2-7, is DVKVTQSSRYLVKRTGEKVFLECVQDMDHENMFWYRQDPGLGLRLIYFSYDVKMKEKGDIPEGYSVSREKKERFSLILESASTNQTSMYLCASRRTGGYEQYFGPGTRLTVT.

CDR3 region: CSVQPGITNYGYTF. The CDR3 region has the DNA TGCAGCGTCCAACCGGGAATAACTAACTATGGCTACACCTTC. The rearrangement joins TRBV29-1 to TRBJ1-2; no definite D call. V was cut by 6 bases and J by 0 bases, with 14 bases left in between. The CDR3 covers 14 residues. Germline assignment: CDR1 SQVTM and CDR2 ANQGSEA.

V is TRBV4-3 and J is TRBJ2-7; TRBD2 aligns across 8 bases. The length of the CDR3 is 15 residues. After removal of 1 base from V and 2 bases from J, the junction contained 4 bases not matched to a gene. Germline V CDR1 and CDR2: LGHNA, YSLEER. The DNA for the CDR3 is TGCGCCAGCAGCCAAGCGATTAGCGGGGCCTACGAGCAGTACTTC. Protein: CASSQAISGAYEQYF.

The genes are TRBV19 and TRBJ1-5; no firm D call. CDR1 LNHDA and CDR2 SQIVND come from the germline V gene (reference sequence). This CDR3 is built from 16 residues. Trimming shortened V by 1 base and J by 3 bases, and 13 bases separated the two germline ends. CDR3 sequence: CASSIGGSTHNQPQHF. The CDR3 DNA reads TGTGCCAGTAGTATAGGCGGATCTACTCACAATCAGCCCCAGCATTTT.

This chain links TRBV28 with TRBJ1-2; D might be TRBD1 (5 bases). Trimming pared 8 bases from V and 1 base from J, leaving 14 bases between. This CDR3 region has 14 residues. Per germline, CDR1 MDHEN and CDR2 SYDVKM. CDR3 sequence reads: CASCDLQVNYGYTF. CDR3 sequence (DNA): TGTGCCAGCTGCGATCTACAGGTTAACTATGGCTACACCTTC.

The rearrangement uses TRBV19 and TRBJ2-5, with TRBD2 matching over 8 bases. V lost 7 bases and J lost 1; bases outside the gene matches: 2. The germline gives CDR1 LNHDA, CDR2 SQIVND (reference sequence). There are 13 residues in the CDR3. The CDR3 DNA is TGTGCCAGTACCGGGGGGGCCCAAGAGACCCAGTACTTC. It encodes CASTGGAQETQYF.

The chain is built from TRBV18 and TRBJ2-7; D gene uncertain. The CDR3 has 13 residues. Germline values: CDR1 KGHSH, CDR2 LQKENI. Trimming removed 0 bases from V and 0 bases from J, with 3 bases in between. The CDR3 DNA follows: TGTGCCAGCTCACCACCCTACTCCTACGAGCAGTACTTC. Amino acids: CASSPPYSYEQYF. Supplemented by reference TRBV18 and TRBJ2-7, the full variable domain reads NAGVMQNPRHLVRRRGQEARLRCSPMKGHSHVYWYRQLPEEGLKFMVYLQKENIIDESGMPKERFSAEFPKEGPSILRIQQVVRGDSAAYFCASSPPYSYEQYFGPGTRLTVT.

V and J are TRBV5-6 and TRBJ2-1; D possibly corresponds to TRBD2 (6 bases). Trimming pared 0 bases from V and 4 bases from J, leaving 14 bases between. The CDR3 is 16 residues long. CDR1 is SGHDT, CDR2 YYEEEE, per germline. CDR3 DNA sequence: TGTGCCAGCAGCTTGGCACGTCTAGCGCTATACAATGAGCAGTTCTTC. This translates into CASSLARLALYNEQFF.

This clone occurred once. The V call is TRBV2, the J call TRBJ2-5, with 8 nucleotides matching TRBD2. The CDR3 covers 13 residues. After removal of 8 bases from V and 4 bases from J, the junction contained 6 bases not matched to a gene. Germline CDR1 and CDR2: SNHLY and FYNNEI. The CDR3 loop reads CASGTSRIETQYF. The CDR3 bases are TGTGCCAGCGGGACTAGTAGGATAGAGACCCAGTACTTC.